The rows below give T cell receptor beta chains drawn from one sample of a study of blood T cell repertoires in COVID-19. Only in-frame clones appear in the TCRdb table, and some are missing; sequencing was by immunoSEQ multiplex PCR. Of hundreds of thousands of clones in the sample, about 80% were seen once. Sequencing used peripheral blood. All receptors come from a woman in her thirties or forties with active or convalescent COVID-19. Each CDR3 is given with its conserved first and last residue. Each record gives: V gene, J gene, CDR3 protein.

TRBV19	TRBJ1-1	CATLKTGTNTEAFF
TRBV6-5	TRBJ1-5	CASSYGTPGGNQPQHF
TRBV5-8	TRBJ1-2	CASSFPPGGPRTYGYTF
TRBV4-2	TRBJ2-1	CASSPNGQRGSDEQFF
TRBV27	TRBJ1-6	CASSLDPGGLGSPLHF
TRBV30	TRBJ1-3	CAGSGVGNTIYF
TRBV5-5	TRBJ2-7	CASSSFWTADYEQYF
TRBV30	TRBJ1-1	CAWSNLGAANTEAFF
TRBV7-9	TRBJ1-5	CASSFGQGSQPQHF
TRBV27	TRBJ1-5	CASSWGPGQPQHF
TRBV4-1	TRBJ1-2	CASSQVTGGNYGYTF
TRBV19	TRBJ1-1	CASSLGGGWAGTEAFF
TRBV5-8	TRBJ2-7	CASSRSTEVEQYF
TRBV12-2	TRBJ1-2	CASRWGGAGGYTF
TRBV2	TRBJ1-2	CASSEGVGDGYTF
TRBV27	TRBJ2-7	CASRPGGTSSYEQYF
TRBV5-1	TRBJ1-2	CASSLEAGSYTF
TRBV7-2	TRBJ1-5	CASRKDGGGSNQPQHF
TRBV15	TRBJ2-3	CATSRPPTSGIADTQYF
TRBV6-5	TRBJ1-1	CASTRGAGGPTEAFF
TRBV30	TRBJ1-2	CAWRGQPPEYYGYTF
TRBV4-3	TRBJ1-2	CASSQDKASGYGYTF
TRBV24-1	TRBJ1-4	CATSEMGQGGEKLFF
TRBV18	TRBJ2-5	CASSVGQGDETQYF
TRBV6-5	TRBJ2-7	CASSRDYGYEQYF
TRBV18	TRBJ2-1	CASSPTSGSENEQFF
TRBV2	TRBJ2-1	CASKQSSGGEQQFF
TRBV6-5	TRBJ2-5	CASSYSLTAWETQYF
TRBV10-3	TRBJ1-1	CAIREQGAGYTEAFF
TRBV7-8	TRBJ2-5	CASSLGDQETQYF
TRBV11-2	TRBJ2-1	CASILITGGVYNEQFF
TRBV4-2	TRBJ2-3	CASSQVTSGTDTQYF
TRBV25-1	TRBJ2-3	CASSTGGSTDTQYF
TRBV24-1	TRBJ2-1	CATSQTYNEQFF
TRBV14	TRBJ2-1	CASSPTVAGVVYNEQFF
TRBV2	TRBJ1-1	CASRGGRGQVTEAFF
TRBV27	TRBJ2-3	CASSFPGGIADTQYF
TRBV7-3	TRBJ2-1	CASRLTGKPSGEQFF
TRBV7-2	TRBJ2-2	CASSIGRDRLSANTGELFF
TRBV27	TRBJ1-6	CASSQVNSPLHF
TRBV29-1	TRBJ1-2	CSVDIPGGGYTF
TRBV5-1	TRBJ1-1	CASSAYPFSAVMNTEAFF
TRBV29-1	TRBJ2-1	CSAFGGSYNEQFF
TRBV5-1	TRBJ2-1	CASSLAWGLSYNEQFF
TRBV10-3	TRBJ1-1	CAISAGGTEAFF
TRBV3-1/TRBV3-2	TRBJ2-6	CASSQPGPTGANVLTF
TRBV19	TRBJ2-1	CASTTRLAGGYNEQFF
TRBV30	TRBJ1-2	CAWSFGPQTYGYTF
TRBV3-1/TRBV3-2	TRBJ2-1	CASSQISGHTYNEQFF
TRBV3-1/TRBV3-2	TRBJ1-2	CASSQGADYGYTF
TRBV27	TRBJ2-7	CASSAGTGVAYEQYF
TRBV14	TRBJ1-2	CASSQAGEFYGYTF
TRBV6-5	TRBJ2-7	CATQRKPGESYEQYF
TRBV20-1	TRBJ1-2	CSAEDYGYTF
TRBV9	TRBJ1-4	CASSVARGGNEKLFF
TRBV28	TRBJ1-1	CASGGGTGVSNTEAFF
TRBV28	TRBJ2-4	CASSLFRQGAKNIQYF